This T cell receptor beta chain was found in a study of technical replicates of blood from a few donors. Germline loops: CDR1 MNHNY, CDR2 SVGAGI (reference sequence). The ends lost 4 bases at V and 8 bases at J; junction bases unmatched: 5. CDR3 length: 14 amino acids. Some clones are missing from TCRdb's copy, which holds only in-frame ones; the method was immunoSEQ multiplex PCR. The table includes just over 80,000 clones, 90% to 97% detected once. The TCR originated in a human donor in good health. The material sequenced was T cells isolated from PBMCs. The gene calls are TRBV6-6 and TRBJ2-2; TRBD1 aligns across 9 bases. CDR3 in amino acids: CASSLQGASGELFF. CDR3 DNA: TGTGCCAGCAGTTTACAGGGGGCGAGTGGGGAGCTGTTTTTT.